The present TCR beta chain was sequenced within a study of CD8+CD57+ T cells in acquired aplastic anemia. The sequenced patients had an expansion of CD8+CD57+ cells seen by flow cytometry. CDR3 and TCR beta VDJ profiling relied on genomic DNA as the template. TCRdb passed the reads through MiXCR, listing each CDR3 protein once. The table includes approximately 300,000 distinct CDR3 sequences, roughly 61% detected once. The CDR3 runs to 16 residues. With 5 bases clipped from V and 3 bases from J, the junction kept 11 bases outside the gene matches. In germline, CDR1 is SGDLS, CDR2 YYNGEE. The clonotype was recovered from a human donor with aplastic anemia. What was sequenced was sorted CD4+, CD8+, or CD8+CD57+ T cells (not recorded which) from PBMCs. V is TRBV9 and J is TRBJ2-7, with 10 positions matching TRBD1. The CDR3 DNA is TGTGCCAGCAGACAGCCGGACGGGACAGGGGACTACGAGCAGTACTTC. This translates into CASRQPDGTGDYEQYF.